This TCR beta chain was identified during a study of cytomegalovirus exposure and HLA in healthy donors. As to this clone: What it binds is unknown.

Study-wide results and limits: More than 150 TCR beta chains were listed as cytomegalovirus-associated. What TCR beta sequences reportedly achieved was accurate prediction of HLA-A and HLA-B alleles in most subjects. Later genetic work tied a missense DCLRE1C variant to beta-chain V and J trimming. A later analysis, which compared TCR beta chains of equal frequency, found the HLA-associated ones more clonally expanded.

PCR employed 60 Vbeta and 13 Jbeta primers. Produced via immunoSEQ multiplex PCR; TCRdb's table is partial and in-frame only. This table has about 130,000 clones, about four fifths appearing once. J was trimmed by 7 bases and V by 6 bases; bases with no gene match: 7. Germline V lookup: CDR1 SGHAT, CDR2 FQNNGV. This CDR3 region has 14 residues. This rearrangement joins TRBV11-2 to TRBJ2-5; 11 bases are a match to TRBD2. The sequencing sample was made of PBMCs. This TCR derives from a man aged 25-45 years in good health. This CDR3 is CASRSSGRGGTQYF. Written as DNA, the CDR3 is TGTGCCAGCAGAAGTAGCGGGAGGGGGGGGACCCAGTACTTC.